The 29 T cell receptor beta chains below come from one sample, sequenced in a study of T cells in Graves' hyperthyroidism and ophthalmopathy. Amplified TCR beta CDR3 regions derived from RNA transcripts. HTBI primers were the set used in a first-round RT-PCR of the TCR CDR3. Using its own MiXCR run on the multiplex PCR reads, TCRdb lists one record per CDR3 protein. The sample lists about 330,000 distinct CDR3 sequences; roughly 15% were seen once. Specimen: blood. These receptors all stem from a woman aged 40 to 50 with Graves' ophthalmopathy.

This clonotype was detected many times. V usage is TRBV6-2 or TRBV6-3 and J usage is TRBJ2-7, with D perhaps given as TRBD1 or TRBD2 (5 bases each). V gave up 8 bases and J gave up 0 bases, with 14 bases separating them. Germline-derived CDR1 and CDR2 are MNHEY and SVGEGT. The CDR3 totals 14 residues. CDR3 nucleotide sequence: TGTGCCAGCGGGGGAACAACTAGCTCCTACGAGCAGTACTTC. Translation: CASGGTTSSYEQYF.

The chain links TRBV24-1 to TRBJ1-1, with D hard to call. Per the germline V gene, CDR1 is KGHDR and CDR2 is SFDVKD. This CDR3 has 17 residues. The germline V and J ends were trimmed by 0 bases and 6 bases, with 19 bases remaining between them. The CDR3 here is CATSDLVRRRREAEAFF. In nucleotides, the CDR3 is TGTGCCACCAGTGATTTGGTCAGGAGGCGCCGAGAAGCTGAAGCTTTCTTT.

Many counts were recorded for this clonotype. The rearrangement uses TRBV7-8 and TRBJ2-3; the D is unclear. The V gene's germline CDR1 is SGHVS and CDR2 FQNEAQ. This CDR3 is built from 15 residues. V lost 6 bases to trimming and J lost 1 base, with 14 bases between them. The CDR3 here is CASRHKRLGTDTQYF. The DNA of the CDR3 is TGTGCCAGCAGACATAAACGGTTGGGCACAGATACGCAGTATTTT.

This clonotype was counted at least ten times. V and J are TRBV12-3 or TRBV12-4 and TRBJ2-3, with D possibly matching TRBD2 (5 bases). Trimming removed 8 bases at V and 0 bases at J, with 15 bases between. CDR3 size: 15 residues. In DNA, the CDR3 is TGTGCCAGCGGCCCCGGAGGCACTAGCACAGATACGCAGTATTTT. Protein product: CASGPGGTSTDTQYF.

DNA for the CDR3: TGTGCCAGCAGCTTAATTCGACATCTGGTTCAGCCCCAGCATTTT. Translation: CASSLIRHLVQPQHF. The V gene is TRBV11-2, the J gene TRBJ1-5, with D hard to call. This CDR3 region has 15 residues. The V gene's germline CDR1 is SGHAT and CDR2 FQNNGV. The V and J ends lost 2 bases and 6 bases respectively, with 14 bases between them.

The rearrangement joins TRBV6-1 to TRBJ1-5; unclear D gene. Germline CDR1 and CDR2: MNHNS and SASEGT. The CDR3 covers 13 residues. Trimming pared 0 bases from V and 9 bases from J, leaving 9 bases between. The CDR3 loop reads CASSEAINGPQHF. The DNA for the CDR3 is TGTGCCAGCAGTGAAGCTATCAATGGGCCCCAGCATTTT.

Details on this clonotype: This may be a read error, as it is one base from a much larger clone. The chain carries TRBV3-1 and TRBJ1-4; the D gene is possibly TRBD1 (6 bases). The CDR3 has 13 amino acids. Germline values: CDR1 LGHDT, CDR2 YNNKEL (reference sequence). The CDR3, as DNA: TGTGCCAGCAGCCAAAGGACAGATGAAGAACTGTTTTTT. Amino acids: CASSQRTDEELFF. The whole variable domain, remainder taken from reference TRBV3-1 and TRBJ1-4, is DTAVSQTPKYLVTQMGNDKSIKCEQNLGHDTMYWYKQDSKKFLKIMFSYNNKELIINETVPNRFSPKSPDKAHLNLHINSLELGDSAVYFCASSQRTDEELFFGSGTQLSVL.

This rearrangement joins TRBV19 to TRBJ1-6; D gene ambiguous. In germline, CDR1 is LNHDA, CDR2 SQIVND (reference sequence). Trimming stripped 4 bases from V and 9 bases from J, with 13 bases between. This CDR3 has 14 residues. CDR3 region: CASSTAVSSSPLHF. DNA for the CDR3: TGTGCCAGTAGTACTGCCGTTTCGAGTTCACCCCTCCACTTT.

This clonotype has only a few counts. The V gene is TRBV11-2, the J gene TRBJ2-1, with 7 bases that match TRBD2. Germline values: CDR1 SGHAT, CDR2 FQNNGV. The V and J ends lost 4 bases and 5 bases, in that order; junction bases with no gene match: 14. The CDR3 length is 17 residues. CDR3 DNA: TGTGCCAGCAGCTCCTACTCACTAGCGAGTATCCACAATGAGCAGTTCTTC. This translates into CASSSYSLASIHNEQFF.

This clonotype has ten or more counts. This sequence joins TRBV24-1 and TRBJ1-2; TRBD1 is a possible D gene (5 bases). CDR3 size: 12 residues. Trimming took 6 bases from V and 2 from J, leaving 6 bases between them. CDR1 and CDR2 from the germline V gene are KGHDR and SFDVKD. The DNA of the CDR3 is TGTGCCACCAGTAGACAGAACTATGGCTACACCTTC. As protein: CATSRQNYGYTF.

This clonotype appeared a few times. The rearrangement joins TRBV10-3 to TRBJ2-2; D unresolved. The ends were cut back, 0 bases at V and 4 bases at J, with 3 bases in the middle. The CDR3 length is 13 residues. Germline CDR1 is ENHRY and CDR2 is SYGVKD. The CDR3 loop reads CAISESVTGELFF. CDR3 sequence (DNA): TGTGCCATCAGTGAGTCGGTCACCGGGGAGCTGTTTTTT.

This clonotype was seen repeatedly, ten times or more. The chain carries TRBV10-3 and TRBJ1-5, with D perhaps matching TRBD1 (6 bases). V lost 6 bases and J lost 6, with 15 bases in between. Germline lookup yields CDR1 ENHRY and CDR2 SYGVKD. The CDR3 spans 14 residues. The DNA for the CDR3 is TGTGCCATCAGGGAGGACGAGACAGGTCAGCCCCAGCATTTT. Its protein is CAIREDETGQPQHF.

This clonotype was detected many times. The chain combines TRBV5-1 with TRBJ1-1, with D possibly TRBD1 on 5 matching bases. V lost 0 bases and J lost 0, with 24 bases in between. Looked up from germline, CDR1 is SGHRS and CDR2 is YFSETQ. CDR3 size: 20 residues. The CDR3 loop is CASSLGLGAWGRAVNTEAFF. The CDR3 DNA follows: TGCGCCAGCAGCTTGGGGCTCGGGGCGTGGGGCAGGGCCGTGAACACTGAAGCTTTCTTT.

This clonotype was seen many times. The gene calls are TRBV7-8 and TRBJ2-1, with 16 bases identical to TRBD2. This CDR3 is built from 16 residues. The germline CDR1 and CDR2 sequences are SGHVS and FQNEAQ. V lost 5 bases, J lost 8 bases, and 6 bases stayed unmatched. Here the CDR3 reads CASSIPGLAGGDEQFF. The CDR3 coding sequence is TGTGCCAGCAGCATACCGGGACTAGCGGGAGGGGATGAGCAGTTCTTC.

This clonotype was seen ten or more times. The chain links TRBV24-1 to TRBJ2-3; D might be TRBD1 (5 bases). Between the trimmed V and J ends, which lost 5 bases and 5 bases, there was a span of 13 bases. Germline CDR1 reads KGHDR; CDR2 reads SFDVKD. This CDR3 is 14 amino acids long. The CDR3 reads CATSGPIGEDTQYF. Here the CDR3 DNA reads TGTGCCACCAGTGGCCCCATAGGGGAAGATACGCAGTATTTT.

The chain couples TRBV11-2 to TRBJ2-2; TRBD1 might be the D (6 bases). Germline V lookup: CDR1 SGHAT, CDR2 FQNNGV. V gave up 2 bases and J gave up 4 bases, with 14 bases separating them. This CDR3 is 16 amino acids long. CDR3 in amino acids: CASSLLWGPGTGELFF. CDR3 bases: TGTGCCAGCAGCTTATTGTGGGGGCCGGGCACCGGGGAGCTGTTTTTT. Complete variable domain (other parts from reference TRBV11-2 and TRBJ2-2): EAGVAQSPRYKIIEKRQSVAFWCNPISGHATLYWYQQILGQGPKLLIQFQNNGVVDDSQLPKDRFSAERLKGVDSTLKIQPAKLEDSAVYLCASSLLWGPGTGELFFGEGSRLTVL.

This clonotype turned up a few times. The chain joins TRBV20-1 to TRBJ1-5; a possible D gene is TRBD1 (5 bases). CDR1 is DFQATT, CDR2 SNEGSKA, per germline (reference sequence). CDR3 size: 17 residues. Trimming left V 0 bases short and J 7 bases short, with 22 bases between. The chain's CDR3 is CSARDGYRRVRGQPQHF. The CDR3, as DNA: TGCAGTGCTAGAGATGGGTATCGCAGGGTCCGCGGCCAGCCCCAGCATTTT.

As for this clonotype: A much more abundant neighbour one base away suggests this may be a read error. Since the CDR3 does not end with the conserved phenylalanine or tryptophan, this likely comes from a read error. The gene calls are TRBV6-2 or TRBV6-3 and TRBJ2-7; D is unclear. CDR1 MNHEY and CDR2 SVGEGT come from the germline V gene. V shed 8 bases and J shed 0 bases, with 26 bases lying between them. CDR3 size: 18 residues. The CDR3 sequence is CASLGWRVRSRSSYEQYS. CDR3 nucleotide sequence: TGTGCCAGCTTGGGTTGGAGAGTTCGCAGTAGGAGCTCCTACGAGCAGTACTCC.

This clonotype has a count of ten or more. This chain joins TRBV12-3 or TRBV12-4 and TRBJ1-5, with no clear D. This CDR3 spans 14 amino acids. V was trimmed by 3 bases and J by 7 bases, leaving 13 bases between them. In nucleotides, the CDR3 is TGTGCCAGCAGTTTCGGGCTTTTTGGACAGCCCCAGCATTTT. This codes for CASSFGLFGQPQHF.

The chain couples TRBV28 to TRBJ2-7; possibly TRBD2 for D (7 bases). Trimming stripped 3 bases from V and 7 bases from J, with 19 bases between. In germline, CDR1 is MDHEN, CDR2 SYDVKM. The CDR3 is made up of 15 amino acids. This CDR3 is CASSFRRGGAGEQYF. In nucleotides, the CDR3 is TGTGCCAGCAGTTTTAGGCGTGGGGGGGCTGGGGAGCAGTACTTC.

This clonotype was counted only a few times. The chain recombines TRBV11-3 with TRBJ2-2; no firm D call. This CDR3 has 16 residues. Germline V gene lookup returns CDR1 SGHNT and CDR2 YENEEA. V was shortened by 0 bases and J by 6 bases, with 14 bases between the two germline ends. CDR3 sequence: CASSLDGVYASGELFF. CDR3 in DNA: TGTGCCAGCAGCTTAGACGGCGTCTATGCGTCCGGGGAGCTGTTTTTT. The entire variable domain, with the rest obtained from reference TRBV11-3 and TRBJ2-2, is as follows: EAGVVQSPRYKIIEKKQPVAFWCNPISGHNTLYWYLQNLGQGPELLIRYENEEAVDDSQLPKDRFSAERLKGVDSTLKIQPAELGDSAVYLCASSLDGVYASGELFFGEGSRLTVL.

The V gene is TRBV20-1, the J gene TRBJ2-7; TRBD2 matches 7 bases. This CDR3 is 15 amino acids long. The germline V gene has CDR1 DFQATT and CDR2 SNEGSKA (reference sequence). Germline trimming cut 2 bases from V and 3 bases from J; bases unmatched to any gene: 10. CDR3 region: CSARRTLAGDYEQYF. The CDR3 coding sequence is TGCAGTGCTAGACGAACCCTCGCGGGAGACTACGAGCAGTACTTC.

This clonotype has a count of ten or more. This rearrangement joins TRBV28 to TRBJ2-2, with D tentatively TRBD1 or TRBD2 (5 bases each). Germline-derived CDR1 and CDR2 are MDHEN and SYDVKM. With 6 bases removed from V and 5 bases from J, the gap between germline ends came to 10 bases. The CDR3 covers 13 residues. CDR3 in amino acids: CASSLWGTGELFF. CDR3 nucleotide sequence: TGTGCCAGCAGCCTGTGGGGGACCGGGGAGCTGTTTTTT.

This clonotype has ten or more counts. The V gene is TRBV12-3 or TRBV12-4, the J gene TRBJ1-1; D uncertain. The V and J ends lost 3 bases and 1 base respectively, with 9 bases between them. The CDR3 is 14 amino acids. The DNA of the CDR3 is TGTGCCAGCAGTTTGATAGGCGGGAACACTGAAGCTTTCTTT. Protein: CASSLIGGNTEAFF.

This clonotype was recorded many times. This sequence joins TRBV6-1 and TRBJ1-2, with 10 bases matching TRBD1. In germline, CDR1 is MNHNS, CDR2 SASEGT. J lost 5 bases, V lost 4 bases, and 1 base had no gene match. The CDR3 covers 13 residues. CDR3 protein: CASSAGQGYGYTF. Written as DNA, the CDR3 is TGTGCCAGCAGTGCGGGACAGGGGTATGGCTACACCTTC.

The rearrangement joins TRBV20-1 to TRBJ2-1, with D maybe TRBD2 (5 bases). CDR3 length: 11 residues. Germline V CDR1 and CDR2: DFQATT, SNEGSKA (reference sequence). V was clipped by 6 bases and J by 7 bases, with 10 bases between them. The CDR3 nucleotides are TGCAGTGCCGATAGACTAAATGAGCAGTTCTTC. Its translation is CSADRLNEQFF.

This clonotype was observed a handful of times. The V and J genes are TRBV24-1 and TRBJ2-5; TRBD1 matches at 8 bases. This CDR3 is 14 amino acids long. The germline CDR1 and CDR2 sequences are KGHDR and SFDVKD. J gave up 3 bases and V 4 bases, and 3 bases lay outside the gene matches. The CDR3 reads CATSETGEKETQYF. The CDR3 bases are TGTGCCACCAGTGAGACAGGGGAGAAAGAGACCCAGTACTTC.

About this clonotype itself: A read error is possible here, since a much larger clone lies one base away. CDR3 nucleotides: TGCGCCAGCAGTGAGTCGCGCGGGGAGTACAATGAGCAGTTCTTC. Its protein is CASSESRGEYNEQFF. The genes are TRBV10-1 and TRBJ2-1, with D perhaps TRBD2 (6 bases). CDR1 is WNHNN, CDR2 SYGVQD, per germline (reference sequence). The CDR3 loop spans 15 amino acids. Trimming took 0 bases from V and 4 from J, leaving 10 bases between them.

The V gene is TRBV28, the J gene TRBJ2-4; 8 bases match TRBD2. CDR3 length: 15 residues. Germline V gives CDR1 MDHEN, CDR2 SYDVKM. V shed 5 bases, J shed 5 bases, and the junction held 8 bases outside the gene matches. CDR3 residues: CASSPPGGGQNIQYF. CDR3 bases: TGTGCCAGCAGTCCCCCGGGGGGGGGACAAAACATTCAGTACTTC. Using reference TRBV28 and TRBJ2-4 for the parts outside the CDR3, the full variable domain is DVKVTQSSRYLVKRTGEKVFLECVQDMDHENMFWYRQDPGLGLRLIYFSYDVKMKEKGDIPEGYSVSREKKERFSLILESASTNQTSMYLCASSPPGGGQNIQYFGAGTRLSVL.